The 8 T cell receptor beta chains listed next were all sequenced from one sample in a study of blood T cell repertoires in COVID-19. Libraries were prepared by immunoSEQ multiplex PCR; TCRdb keeps only in-frame clonotypes and omits some of them. Of about 120,000 clones in the sample, roughly 85% are singletons; the top ten hold about 13%. The material sequenced was peripheral blood. These receptors were taken from a human donor in a cohort sampled during active COVID-19.

This clone was seen only a few times. DNA of the CDR3: TGTGCCAGCAGGCAGTATAGCAATCAGCCCCAGCATTTT. It translates to CASRQYSNQPQHF. V and J are TRBV7-8 and TRBJ1-5; D is uncertain. Trimming left V 6 bases short and J 0 bases short, with 6 bases between. The germline V gene has CDR1 SGHVS and CDR2 FQNEAQ. CDR3 size: 13 residues.

J is TRBJ1-1 and V is TRBV7-6; D is perhaps TRBD1 (5 bases). Germline V gene sequence: CDR1 SGHVS, CDR2 FNYEAQ. The CDR3 loop spans 15 amino acids. V was shortened by 7 bases and J by 3 bases, with 18 bases between the two germline ends. DNA for the CDR3: TGTGCCAGCAACCGCTTTTCGGGGGGGTACACTGAAGCTTTCTTT. It translates to CASNRFSGGYTEAFF.

The chain is built from TRBV18 and TRBJ2-1; D uncertain. The CDR3 consists of 13 residues. Germline lookup yields CDR1 KGHSH and CDR2 LQKENI. V lost 4 bases and J lost 3, with 7 bases in between. The CDR3 sequence is CASSLQNYNEQFF. In DNA form, the CDR3 reads TGTGCCAGCTCACTGCAGAACTACAATGAGCAGTTCTTC.

J is TRBJ1-6 and V is TRBV4-1, with D tentatively TRBD1 (5 bases). From germline, CDR1 is MGHRA and CDR2 YSYEKL. V was cut by 1 base and J by 10 bases, with 14 bases left in between. There are 15 residues in the CDR3. In nucleotides, the CDR3 is TGCGCCAGCAGCCAAGCTGGGCCAGGGATGTCACCCCTCCACTTT. Protein: CASSQAGPGMSPLHF.

The genes are TRBV7-4 and TRBJ1-6, with D unclear. V lost 2 bases, J lost 1 base, and 9 bases lay in between. The length of the CDR3 is 16 residues. Germline V gene data show CDR1 as SGHVT and CDR2 as SQSDAQ. The CDR3, as DNA: TGTGCCAGCAGCTTACCCGGAGGTTCCTATAATTCACCCCTCCACTTT. This sequence encodes CASSLPGGSYNSPLHF.

V gene TRBV7-2 combines with J gene TRBJ1-6, with a weak D call TRBD1 (5 bases). CDR3 length equals 16 residues. Germline CDR1 and CDR2: SGHTA and FQGNSA. V lost 6 bases, J lost 7 bases, and 19 bases lay in between. This chain's CDR3 is CASRLSRSGVNSPLHF. CDR3 coding DNA: TGTGCCAGCAGACTTTCCCGATCGGGGGTGAATTCACCCCTCCACTTT.

CDR3 loop: CASSLDLVSDTQYF. CDR3 sequence (DNA): TGCGCCAGCAGCTTGGATTTAGTTTCTGATACGCAGTATTTT. This rearrangement joins TRBV5-1 to TRBJ2-3; D gene ambiguous. Looked up from germline, CDR1 is SGHRS and CDR2 is YFSETQ. The CDR3 spans 14 residues. The V and J ends lost 0 bases and 6 bases respectively, with 11 bases between them.

This clone has only a few counts. The rearrangement joins TRBV4-2 to TRBJ2-3; 7 bases map to TRBD1. This CDR3 is built from 15 residues. Per the germline V gene, CDR1 is LGHNA and CDR2 is YNFKEQ. V lost 0 bases, J lost 2 bases, and 2 bases stayed unmatched. The CDR3 loop reads CASSQEGQPTDTQYF. The CDR3 coding sequence is TGTGCCAGCAGCCAAGAGGGACAGCCCACAGATACGCAGTATTTT.